This T cell receptor beta chain is from a study of radiotherapy plus CTLA-4 blockade in lung cancer. Overall study findings and caveats: Some TCR clones had been derived from tumors. These clones expanded in peripheral blood after radiotherapy plus ipilimumab. Interferon-beta, together with early blood T cell clone dynamics, reportedly best predicted response.

The CDR3 is made up of 12 amino acids. Trimming cost V 2 bases and J 5 bases, with 6 bases left between them. CDR1 and CDR2 from the germline V gene are MGHDK and SYGVNS. This clone counts as medium-sized. The antigen remains unidentified. Data came from immunoSEQ multiplex PCR; TCRdb stores just in-frame clones and leaves some out. The sample has tens of thousands of clones; roughly four fifths are singletons. J is TRBJ1-2 and V is TRBV25-1; D gene unclear. Source: peripheral blood, taken from a patient treated with radiotherapy plus ipilimumab. The sequence came from a human donor with non-small cell lung cancer that progressed on radiotherapy plus ipilimumab. CDR3 nucleotide sequence: TGTGCCAGCAGTGAACAGTGGTATGGCTACACCTTC. This sequence encodes CASSEQWYGYTF.